The present T cell receptor (beta chain) was sequenced within a study of regulatory T cells in long-lasting Graves disease. Sequencing libraries for TCR beta were prepared with iRepertoire HTBI primers and Arm-PCR of CDR3 regions. TCRdb processed the multiplex PCR reads anew with MiXCR; each CDR3 protein has one entry. Among around 400,000 distinct CDR3 sequences listed, roughly a quarter were seen once. This clonotype was seen many times. Described time point: persistent/refractory GD, antithyroid drugs over 5 years with positive TRAb. Researchers made the TCR library from RNA that was extracted from PBMCs. From germline, CDR1 is MNHEY and CDR2 SVGAGI. After removal of 3 bases from V and 5 bases from J, the junction contained 15 bases not matched to a gene. This CDR3 spans 17 amino acids.

Sequencing used peripheral blood mononuclear cells (PBMCs), obtained when the disease was refractory, from a patient treated with antithyroid drugs. The clonotype comes from a female donor with Graves disease. V is TRBV6-5 and J is TRBJ2-7, with TRBD1 matching over 8 bases. CDR3 region: CASSYSGSGTGSHEQYF. The CDR3 DNA is TGTGCCAGCAGTTATTCGGGTTCCGGGACAGGTAGCCACGAGCAGTACTTC.